The source of this T cell receptor (beta chain) is a study of cytomegalovirus exposure and HLA in healthy donors (dated by TCRdb to about 2017). Regarding the research as a whole: An earlier analysis of around 600 of the donors reported 276 Gb of sequence data and some 100 million unique TCR beta sequences from around 200 million T cells. In addition to the first cohort of 666 subjects, a separate validation cohort of 130 or so different subjects was used. An early release covering 550 to 700 HLA-typed donors comprised 300 to 350 gigabases of sequencing data and around 86 million unique TCR sequences. Class I and class II HLA loci were covered by the typing at four-digit resolution. To predict cytomegalovirus infection status, the study combined high-throughput TCR immunosequencing, statistical association of individual TCRs with disease status, and machine learning. Of the approximately 400 genotyped donors, approximately 83% fell in the genetic ancestry cluster associated with self-reported Caucasian donors. An earlier analysis of approximately 500 of the donors applied high-throughput TCR beta sequencing to assess whether each TCR beta V gene segment acted as functional or pseudogenic. Alongside the repertoire data, information on donor age, sex, ethnicity and CMV serostatus was compiled. A later analysis re-examined previously published TCR beta repertoires from hundreds of donors and added high-resolution HLA genotyping to investigate patterns of TCR occurrence. The study was designed to test whether signatures of past pathogen exposure could be identified by cataloging public T cell receptors. Five DR-DQ haplotypes were treated as single units for association and clustering because of strong linkage in the cohort. A later genetic analysis took genome-wide SNP genotypes for about 65% of the 666 donors and used that subset as a discovery cohort. The later analysis used no new phenotypic data to find candidate immune exposures, relying instead on TCR beta sequences and their occurrence across donors. Typing coverage differed by locus: A, B, C, DRB1 and DQB1 were typed in about 620-630 donors, DQA1 in 522, DPA1 in 600 to 610, and DPB1 in just under 490. The study profiled the T cell repertoires of fewer than 850 subjects by immunosequencing and related them to cytomegalovirus serostatus. On average, about 240,000 unique TCR beta nucleotide sequences were sequenced per donor among about 400 genotyped donors of the cohort, with roughly a sixth of those sequences being non-productive. Every repertoire in the discovery cohort had been generated on one and the same sequencing platform. What the authors observed across the whole study: The presence/absence analyses assumed that sequencing depth was roughly uniform across donors, and that assumption may not be true. A later analysis reported that several top co-occurrence clusters appeared linked to parvovirus B19, influenza, CMV and Epstein-Barr virus. The study gave a list of 150 to 200 TCR beta chains associated with cytomegalovirus. A later analysis found that TCR association rates varied across HLA loci, with DRB1 alleles showing the most associated TCRs and HLA-C alleles the fewest. Correlated functional status among segregating V segments might reflect linkage disequilibrium, but an unknown experimental factor could not be ruled out. An earlier analysis of approximately 590 of the donors showed that most TCR beta V segments appeared in productive rearrangements either about 87% or about 30% of the time, which broadly matched IMGT annotations. A further reported finding was that TCR beta sequences accurately predicted the HLA-A and HLA-B alleles for most subjects in the first cohort. Because HLA typing was missing for some donors at each locus, association tests included only the typed subset. Only TCR beta chains were sequenced in this cohort, and the absence of alpha or paired-chain data limited detectable features. In vitro tests confirmed that a few of the cytomegalovirus-associated TCR beta chains recognize cytomegalovirus antigens. The classifier was reported to diagnose cytomegalovirus status with high specificity and sensitivity in both the original and validation cohorts. The authors suggested that the approach could potentially be generalized to other disease states and immunological phenotypes. CMV serostatus was the only immune exposure information available for the cohort. In a later analysis, 15,000 to 20,000 TCR beta sequences were associated with specific HLA alleles at a false discovery rate of 0.05. When HLA alleles, especially DR and DQ, strongly co-occurred, attributing TCR associations to individual alleles was difficult. In a later genetic analysis, a missense DCLRE1C variant was associated with V-gene and J-gene trimming of TCR beta chains, and the association was replicated in an independent cohort. About 17 rarely observed V segments, including chromosome 9 orphons, were excluded from the earlier analysis of about 610 of the donors because counts were too low. According to a later genetic analysis, donors in an Asian-associated ancestry cluster had fewer N-insertions in productive TCRs than the approximately 670-donor mean. A group of highly shared sequence variants was considered likely to be a technical artifact of the sequencing pipeline. While some public TCRs were present in many individuals, most TCR sequences turned up only very rarely across donors. In a later analysis, HLA-associated TCR beta chains were found to be more clonally expanded and to have lower generation probabilities than equally common non-associated chains. Most CMV-associated TCR beta chains appeared to be HLA-restricted in a later analysis, and the HLA associations seemed to be driven largely by CMV exposure.

The cohort was made up of 666 healthy bone marrow donors. At the time of sampling, all cohort members were nominally healthy, though unrecorded immune exposures were likely present. The donor was CMV seropositive and was included in the group of 250 to 350 seropositive cohort members. Every donor gave a peripheral blood sample, and the peripheral blood mononuclear cells from that sample were used for TCR beta sequencing. Genomic DNA was extracted from the blood cell samples with the Qiagen DNeasy Blood Extraction Kit. The library was produced with the immunoSEQ multiplex PCR assay. The multiplex PCR relied on a mix of 60 forward primers for TCR Vbeta segments and 13 reverse primers for TCR Jbeta segments. The CDR3 region of rearranged TCR beta genes was amplified from genomic DNA by a multiplex PCR assay. The amplified TCR beta libraries were sequenced on the Illumina HiSeq System as 87-base-pair reads. The authors' pipeline ran thus. Across the 670 or so repertoires, a later analysis counted 78 million or so unique TCR beta chains, 9.5 million to 13 million of which were shared by at least two donors. A nearest-neighbor algorithm error-corrected the raw reads and collapsed the reads into unique sequences, merging closely related sequences to remove PCR and sequencing errors. To assign V, D and J gene segments, CDR3 sequences were aligned to IMGT reference sequences. For a sequence to be retained, at least a six-nucleotide match to both a V gene segment and a J gene segment was required. Rearrangements were classified as productive when the CDR3 lacked stop codons and remained in frame with V and J, and all other rearrangements were classified as non-productive. Following IMGT convention, CDR3 was defined as the stretch from the second conserved V-encoded cysteine up to the conserved J-encoded phenylalanine. The earlier analysis of roughly 590 of the donors excluded sequences that lacked an unambiguous match to a single V gene segment. An earlier analysis of 587 of the donors classified V segments as functional when productive rearrangements were above 56.7% and as segregating when the standard deviation between donors was above 5%. A statistical classification framework was built to diagnose cytomegalovirus status from the catalog of TCR beta chain sequences. A later analysis assigned V and J genes by comparing TCR nucleotide sequences with IMGT/GENE-DB human TR gene sequences. Using the TCRdist pipeline, a later analysis assigned CDR3 sequences along with most-parsimonious VDJ recombination scenarios. A later analysis defined each TCR beta chain by its CDR3 amino acid sequence plus V-gene family, and excluded reads lacking a unique V-gene family. As a way to deal with suspected cross-contamination and a sequencing artifact, a later analysis dropped 500 to 700 nucleotide sequences that were highly shared and had low generation probability. A later analysis calculated a clonal expansion index for each public chain from normalized within-repertoire ranks of inferred template counts. A later analysis computed generation probabilities with a VDJ recombination model fitted to out-of-frame rearrangements, and checked the results against IGoR. Hypergeometric tests were used in a later analysis to score TCR-TCR, TCR-HLA and TCR-CMV co-occurrence, with a repertoire-size bias correction applied to the TCR pairs. To estimate false discovery rates, a later analysis permuted the HLA or CMV assignments 20 times. In a later analysis, co-occurring TCRs were grouped using DBSCAN, with TCRdist sequence similarity added in when clustering inside HLA-allele-positive subsets. For co-occurrence clustering, repertoires with fewer than 30,000 or more than 120,000 public chains were excluded, along with roughly 5 repertoires with anomalous nucleotide sharing. TCRdb holds this immuneACCESS table with in-frame rearrangements only. Some clones are missing; in checked studies, unresolved V genes explain under half, and the rest has no known cause. That table furnishes V, J and clone size, whereas the DNA furnished D and trimming. This sample has 110,000 or so clones in its table, and roughly 70% of those were observed once. The top ten clones comprise about 4% of the sample.

Points on this clone: There is no known antigen for this receptor. Per-nucleotide qualities are absent, and no much larger clonotype sits a single base away.

The sequenced sample was PBMCs. The source of this sequence is a woman in her thirties or forties in good health and CMV-seropositive.

At the DNA level, the sequence is TGTGCCAGCAGCCAAGGACAGTCTCGCGACTATGGCTACACCTTC. It translates to CASSQGQSRDYGYTF. The V and J genes are TRBV14 and TRBJ1-2; a tentative D call is TRBD1 (5 bases match). From the cysteine up to the phenylalanine, the CDR3 has a length of 15 residues. The DNA shown is the 45-base CDR3, in frame from base 1. According to the germline V gene, CDR1 reads SGHDN and CDR2 reads FVKESK. The trim is 1 base for V and 3 bases for J, with a gap of 12 bases between the germline ends.